A single sample is the source of the 2 T cell receptor beta chains below, sequenced in a study of T cell responses to AZD1222 COVID-19 vaccine. The protocol was immunoSEQ multiplex PCR, while the TCRdb copy is restricted to in-frame clones and leaves out a portion. The table includes about 150,000 clones, around 88% detected once. Sequenced here: peripheral blood, sampled on day 0 of AZD1222 vaccination. The origin of the receptors is an adult in good health.

This CDR3 reads CASSSPLAGVYNEQFF. The CDR3 DNA reads as TGTGCCAGCAGTTCCCCTCTAGCGGGGGTTTACAATGAGCAGTTCTTC. The chain is built from TRBV6-5 and TRBJ2-1; 10 nucleotides line up with TRBD2. From germline, CDR1 is MNHEY and CDR2 SVGAGI. The CDR3 totals 16 residues. With 4 bases clipped from V and 4 bases from J, the junction kept 7 bases outside the gene matches.

With respect to this clone: The same CDR3 is also encoded by other DNA sequences in this sample. V is TRBV4-2 and J is TRBJ2-7; maybe TRBD1 (6 bases). Trimming stripped 0 bases from V and 3 bases from J, with 15 bases between. This CDR3 is 16 amino acids long. Germline V lookup: CDR1 LGHNA, CDR2 YNFKEQ. CDR3 loop: CASSQDPGAGGYEQYF. In nucleotides, the CDR3 is TGTGCCAGCAGCCAAGATCCAGGGGCTGGGGGCTACGAGCAGTACTTC.